This T cell receptor (beta chain) was captured in a study of T-cell reconstitution after alpha-beta-depleted transplantation in children. This clonotype was found many times. V shed 3 bases, J shed 1 base, and the junction held 1 base outside the gene matches. Germline V gene sequence: CDR1 SGHRS, CDR2 YFSETQ. The CDR3 consists of 15 residues. Unique molecular identifiers tagged the TCRbeta library. Each CDR3 protein gets one entry after TCRdb re-called the PCR reads with MiXCR. The data contain around 140,000 distinct CDR3 sequences, about 8.8% of them singletons. The sequenced sample was PBMCs, mostly from graft donor cells, obtained 180 days after TCRalphabeta/CD19-depleted stem cell transplant. The receptor was derived from a female patient aged 2-15 years who had a stem cell transplant for congenital amegakaryocytic thrombocytopenia, so the T cells may come from the graft donor. This chain joins TRBV5-1 and TRBJ2-2, with TRBD1 matching over 9 bases. CDR3 coding DNA: TGCGCCAGCAGCTCGGGACAGGGGAACACCGGGGAGCTGTTTTTT. Its translation: CASSSGQGNTGELFF.